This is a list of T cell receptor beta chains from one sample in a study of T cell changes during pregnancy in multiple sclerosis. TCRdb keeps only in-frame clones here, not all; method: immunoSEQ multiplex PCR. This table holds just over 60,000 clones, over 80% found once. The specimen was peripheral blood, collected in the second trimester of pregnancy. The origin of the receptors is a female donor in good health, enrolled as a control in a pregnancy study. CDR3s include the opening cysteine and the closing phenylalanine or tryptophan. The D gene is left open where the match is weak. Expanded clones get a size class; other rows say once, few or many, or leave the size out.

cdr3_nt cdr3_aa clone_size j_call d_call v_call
TGTGCCAGCAGCAAGGACTTAAATAGGGATGAGCAGTTCTTC CASSKDLNRDEQFF . TRBJ2-1 . TRBV7-9
TGTGCCTGGAGTGTGGGAGGGGCCGGTGAGCAGTTCTTC CAWSVGGAGEQFF once TRBJ2-1 TRBD2 TRBV30
TGTGCCGAATCGCGGGGGGGGCACCTCGAGCAGTACTTC CAESRGGHLEQYF . TRBJ2-7 TRBD2 TRBV6-6
TGTGCTAGTGGTGCGTTCGAGGATGAGCAGTTCTTC CASGAFEDEQFF once TRBJ2-1 . TRBV12-5
TGTGCCAGCAGCTGGACTAGCGGGGACAATGAGCAGTTCTTC CASSWTSGDNEQFF . TRBJ2-1 TRBD2 TRBV7-3
TGTGCCAGCACCCAGGGGCCTAGCGGGAGTTATGAGCAGTTCTTC CASTQGPSGSYEQFF . TRBJ2-1 TRBD2 TRBV6-5
TGTGCCAGCCCTCCAGGCGCTGAAGCTTTCTTT CASPPGAEAFF . TRBJ1-1 . TRBV5-8
TGTGCCAGCAGTTTATTGGGGGGGCGTGTAGATACGCAGTATTTT CASSLLGGRVDTQYF . TRBJ2-3 . TRBV27
TGTGCCAGCAGCCAGAGATCAGGGTCCTACACCTTC CASSQRSGSYTF . TRBJ1-2 . TRBV28
TGTGCCAGCAGTTTTCTGGCGGACTCGAGGGAGCAGTACTTC CASSFLADSREQYF once TRBJ2-7 . TRBV28
TGTGCCAGCAGCCCGGGACTAGCGGGGGGGGTGAACACCGGGGAGCTGTTTTTT CASSPGLAGGVNTGELFF . TRBJ2-2 TRBD2 TRBV5-4
TGTGCCAGCAGTTTAACTTCCCGGACAGCAGGGTATGGCTACACCTTC CASSLTSRTAGYGYTF . TRBJ1-2 . TRBV27
TGTGCCAGCAGGCGACAGACTGAACTTTGGGGAAACACCATATATTTT CASRRQTELWGNTIYF . TRBJ1-3 . TRBV5-6
TGTGCCTGGAGTGTCGGGACAGGGGACAAAAACATTCAGTACTTC CAWSVGTGDKNIQYF . TRBJ2-4 TRBD1 TRBV30
TGTGCCTGGGAACTAGCGGGAGCCGGAAACATTCAGTACTTC CAWELAGAGNIQYF . TRBJ2-4 TRBD2 TRBV30
TGTGCCAGCAGCTTAGCGATTGGAAGGAGACCTGAAGCTTTCTTT CASSLAIGRRPEAFF . TRBJ1-1 . TRBV7-8
TGTGCCAGTAGTATGATCAGGGGTTGGATTTGGCATGGCTACACCTTC CASSMIRGWIWHGYTF . TRBJ1-2 . TRBV19
TGTGCCAGCAGGGTCGACGGAGGCTCCTACAATGAGCAGTTCTTC CASRVDGGSYNEQFF . TRBJ2-1 . TRBV5-4
TGTGCCAGCAGCTTACAGGTTACCTACGAGCAGTACTTC CASSLQVTYEQYF . TRBJ2-7 . TRBV7-9
TGTGCCAGCTCACCACTTCGGACAGCGCCCGATGAGCAGTTCTTC CASSPLRTAPDEQFF . TRBJ2-1 . TRBV18
TGTGCCAGCAGCCAAGATCTAGTAACACCTTACTATGGCTACACCTTC CASSQDLVTPYYGYTF . TRBJ1-2 . TRBV14
TGTGCCAGCTCACGCGACAGGGACAATGAGCAGTTCTTC CASSRDRDNEQFF . TRBJ2-1 TRBD1 TRBV18
TGTGCCAGCAGGGGGGCAGGGGGCTACGAGCAGTACTTC CASRGAGGYEQYF . TRBJ2-7 TRBD1 TRBV2
TGTGCCAGTAGTATGTGGCGGGAGGGGGAGACCCAGTACTTC CASSMWREGETQYF . TRBJ2-5 TRBD2 TRBV19
TGTGCCAGCAGCCCGGGACTAACGATCACAGATACGCAGTATTTT CASSPGLTITDTQYF . TRBJ2-3 TRBD2 TRBV6-6
TGTGCCAGCAGCTTAGCGCCGGCAGGGCGGTTGTACGAGCAGTACTTC CASSLAPAGRLYEQYF . TRBJ2-7 . TRBV7-9
TGCGCCAGCAGGTGGACAGCAACTAATGAAAAACTGTTTTTT CASRWTATNEKLFF . TRBJ1-4 . TRBV5-1
TGTGCCAGCAGCTTAGAGACTAGCGGGAGGTACAATGAGCAGTTCTTC CASSLETSGRYNEQFF . TRBJ2-1 TRBD2 TRBV7-6
TGCGCCAGCAGTCCCCGACTCTCCCTAGTGAACACACGCAATGAGCAGTTCTTC CASSPRLSLVNTRNEQFF . TRBJ2-1 . TRBV4-3
TGCGCCAGCAACTTGAGGCGGGGGGCAACCACCGGGGAGCTGTTTTTT CASNLRRGATTGELFF . TRBJ2-2 TRBD2 TRBV5-1
TGTGCCAGCAGTAGACAGGGGGTAGGAAATGAGCAGTTCTTC CASSRQGVGNEQFF . TRBJ2-1 TRBD1 TRBV25-1
TGTGCCAGCAGCTTACGGGACAGGGGACACGAGCAGTACTTC CASSLRDRGHEQYF . TRBJ2-7 TRBD1 TRBV7-8
TGTGCCAGCAGTGGCCTATGGACAACAACTAATGAAAAACTGTTTTTT CASSGLWTTTNEKLFF . TRBJ1-4 . TRBV28
TGTGCCAGCTCGCTCAGTCAAGGGGGAACTGGCTACGAGCAGTACTTC CASSLSQGGTGYEQYF . TRBJ2-7 . TRBV18
TGTGCCAGCAGCCTCCGAATGGCGGGAGAAGAGACCCAGTACTTC CASSLRMAGEETQYF . TRBJ2-5 TRBD2 TRBV5-4
TGCGCCAGCAGCTTAAATGCCCCACCCCCGGTCGAGCAGTACTTC CASSLNAPPPVEQYF few TRBJ2-7 . TRBV5-1
TGTGCCAGCTCGCCCGGGACAGGGGATCAGCCCCAGCATTTT CASSPGTGDQPQHF . TRBJ1-5 TRBD1 TRBV18
TGTGCCAGCAGTTTTGGAGGGACAGCATACAATGAGCAGTTCTTC CASSFGGTAYNEQFF . TRBJ2-1 . TRBV27
TGTGCCAGCAGCCCGGGACTTGGCGACACAGATACGCAGTATTTT CASSPGLGDTDTQYF many TRBJ2-3 . TRBV7-9
TGCGCCAGCAGCTTGGATGTAGTGTCCGGGGAGCTGTTTTTT CASSLDVVSGELFF once TRBJ2-2 . TRBV5-1
TGTGCCAGCAGCCCATTGGGACAGGGTTTCTACGAGCAGTACTTC CASSPLGQGFYEQYF . TRBJ2-7 TRBD1 TRBV27